This is a list of T cell receptor beta chains from one sample in a study of cytomegalovirus exposure and HLA in healthy donors. Method: immunoSEQ multiplex PCR; TCRdb's copy keeps in-frame clones and lacks some. The table shows 80,000 or so clones, with over 60% occurring only once. The sequenced sample was PBMCs. The receptors here all came from a man in his forties in good health and CMV-seronegative. The CDR3 runs from the conserved cysteine through the conserved F or W. The order of the fields is V gene, clone size, D gene, CDR3 protein. D genes are given only for firm matches. Not every row has a clone size; where given, it reads once, few, many or a size class.

V gene: TRBV30; clone size: NA; D gene: NA; CDR3 protein: CAWSLGSLYGYTF
V gene: TRBV28; clone size: NA; D gene: NA; CDR3 protein: CASSYSGTPNPGGYTF
V gene: TRBV16; clone size: few; D gene: NA; CDR3 protein: CASSHQGRLPNTEAFF
V gene: TRBV5-6; clone size: NA; D gene: TRBD2; CDR3 protein: CASSPWGGSYEQYF
V gene: TRBV27; clone size: few; D gene: NA; CDR3 protein: CASSLAVGGTGELFF
V gene: TRBV14; clone size: NA; D gene: NA; CDR3 protein: CASSPSLAAPGETQYF
V gene: TRBV4-1; clone size: NA; D gene: NA; CDR3 protein: CASSQDTRAYEQYF
V gene: TRBV15; clone size: NA; D gene: TRBD1; CDR3 protein: CATSRSNLEGQTYEQYF
V gene: TRBV28; clone size: once; D gene: NA; CDR3 protein: CASSERGKDEQFF
V gene: TRBV7-9; clone size: NA; D gene: NA; CDR3 protein: CASSRGWEQFF
V gene: TRBV10-1; clone size: NA; D gene: TRBD1; CDR3 protein: CASSGRGPGTEAFF
V gene: TRBV30; clone size: NA; D gene: NA; CDR3 protein: CACELDSYEQYF
V gene: TRBV7-9; clone size: few; D gene: TRBD1; CDR3 protein: CASSLEAGAWGQSTDTQYF
V gene: TRBV19; clone size: once; D gene: TRBD1; CDR3 protein: CASSPRTGAFQETQYF
V gene: TRBV21-1; clone size: NA; D gene: NA; CDR3 protein: CASSEDRGQEIQETQYF
V gene: TRBV4-2; clone size: NA; D gene: NA; CDR3 protein: CASSQRGSYNEQFF
V gene: TRBV5-6; clone size: NA; D gene: TRBD2; CDR3 protein: CASSQVGGRAETQYF
V gene: TRBV19; clone size: NA; D gene: NA; CDR3 protein: CASSIWGPNTEAFF
V gene: TRBV15; clone size: NA; D gene: NA; CDR3 protein: CATSREGGRGNQVFF
V gene: TRBV5-1; clone size: once; D gene: NA; CDR3 protein: CASSLGRQLSNYGYTF
V gene: TRBV5-1; clone size: NA; D gene: NA; CDR3 protein: CASSLEGGYEQYF
V gene: TRBV4-1; clone size: NA; D gene: NA; CDR3 protein: CASSQDGAPGAGDTIYF
V gene: TRBV5-8; clone size: few; D gene: NA; CDR3 protein: CASSLAGYSNQPQHF
V gene: TRBV7-2; clone size: NA; D gene: TRBD1; CDR3 protein: CASSLRGLPGTTNEKLFF
V gene: TRBV5-8; clone size: NA; D gene: NA; CDR3 protein: CASNPNQGSSNQPQHF
V gene: TRBV28; clone size: NA; D gene: TRBD1; CDR3 protein: CASSLSRTGRVTEAFF
V gene: TRBV27; clone size: NA; D gene: NA; CDR3 protein: CASSSTGSNNEQFF
V gene: TRBV4-3; clone size: NA; D gene: TRBD2; CDR3 protein: CASSQLAGSPYNEQFF
V gene: TRBV19; clone size: NA; D gene: TRBD2; CDR3 protein: CASSIDGGRAYNEQFF
V gene: TRBV14; clone size: NA; D gene: NA; CDR3 protein: CASSQADRFPRVNEQFF
V gene: TRBV5-1; clone size: NA; D gene: TRBD2; CDR3 protein: CASRGTSGSETQYF
V gene: TRBV2; clone size: NA; D gene: TRBD2; CDR3 protein: CASSPLQTSGRALSIYEQYF
V gene: TRBV7-9; clone size: NA; D gene: NA; CDR3 protein: CSSSLRGDEQYF
V gene: TRBV9; clone size: NA; D gene: TRBD2; CDR3 protein: CASSSRGTSGGETQYF
V gene: TRBV2; clone size: NA; D gene: NA; CDR3 protein: CASIPGLWGDTDTQYF
V gene: TRBV5-1; clone size: few; D gene: TRBD1; CDR3 protein: CASSPTMTGASTGELFF
V gene: TRBV6-5; clone size: few; D gene: NA; CDR3 protein: CASSLQGGNEQYF